The 10 T cell receptor beta chains listed next were all sequenced from one sample in a study of identical twins. TCRdb passed the 5' RACE reads through MiXCR, listing each CDR3 protein once. The table records approximately 890,000 distinct CDR3 sequences, around an eighth of them present only once. These data were also filed under a second study, of yellow fever vaccine responses in identical twins.

Sequencing was performed on PBMCs. These receptor sequences come from a young woman in good health.

This clonotype has just a few counts. The rearrangement uses TRBV14 and TRBJ2-7; D unresolved. CDR3 length: 15 residues. CDR1 SGHDN and CDR2 FVKESK come from the germline V gene. V lost 1 base and J lost 1, with 11 bases in between. The CDR3 protein is CASSQGSGGSYEQYF. In DNA form, the CDR3 reads TGTGCCAGCAGCCAAGGTTCGGGCGGATCCTACGAGCAGTACTTC.

The J gene is TRBJ2-4, the V gene TRBV7-2; 8 positions match TRBD2. Looked up from germline, CDR1 is SGHTA and CDR2 is FQGNSA. The CDR3 loop spans 16 amino acids. V shed 5 bases and J 1 base; nucleotides not matched to a gene: 7. This chain's CDR3 is CASSIAGGGAKNIQYF. Here the CDR3 DNA reads TGTGCCAGCAGCATTGCGGGGGGCGGGGCCAAAAACATTCAGTACTTC. Looking up the rest from reference TRBV7-2 and TRBJ2-4 gives the full variable domain: GAGVSQSPSNKVTEKGKDVELRCDPISGHTALYWYRQSLGQGLEFLIYFQGNSAPDKSGLPSDRFSAERTGGSVSTLTIQRTQQEDSAVYLCASSIAGGGAKNIQYFGAGTRLSVL.

The gene calls are TRBV4-2 and TRBJ1-6; TRBD1 matches at 12 bases. V lost 0 bases and J lost 8; bases outside the gene matches: 5. Germline loops: CDR1 LGHNA, CDR2 YNFKEQ. The length of the CDR3 is 17 residues. Here the CDR3 DNA reads TGTGCCAGCAGCCAAGAGTTACGGGACAGGGGGCATTCACCCCTCCACTTT. Its translation: CASSQELRDRGHSPLHF.

The chain recombines TRBV10-3 with TRBJ1-2; D remains ambiguous. Germline V CDR1 and CDR2: ENHRY, SYGVKD. Between the trimmed V and J ends, which lost 7 bases and 6 bases, there was a span of 15 bases. This CDR3 contains 13 residues. CDR3 sequence: CAITPRSGDGYTF. The CDR3 coding sequence is TGTGCCATCACCCCCCGCTCGGGTGATGGCTACACCTTC.

The chain joins TRBV20-1 to TRBJ2-7; possibly TRBD2 for D (5 bases). CDR1 is DFQATT, CDR2 SNEGSKA, per germline (reference sequence). Trimming left V 3 bases short and J 3 bases short, with 12 bases between. This CDR3 comprises 13 residues. The CDR3: CSASREGNYEQYV. The CDR3, as DNA: TGCAGTGCTAGTAGAGAGGGCAACTACGAGCAGTACGTC.

This clonotype was picked up many times. This chain uses TRBV29-1 with TRBJ1-2; D is unresolved. CDR3 length equals 13 residues. Germline lookup yields CDR1 SQVTM and CDR2 ANQGSEA. Trimming shortened V by 1 base and J by 1 base, and 7 bases separated the two germline ends. Written as DNA, the CDR3 is TGCAGCGTTGAAGTGGGGTATAACTATGGCTACACCTTC. Translating gives CSVEVGYNYGYTF. The complete variable domain, with remaining parts taken from reference TRBV29-1 and TRBJ1-2, reads SAVISQKPSRDICQRGTSLTIQCQVDSQVTMMFWYRQQPGQSLTLIATANQGSEATYESGFVIDKFPISRPNLTFSTLTVSNMSPEDSSIYLCSVEVGYNYGYTFGSGTRLTVV.

This clonotype has more than one count but fewer than ten. V and J are TRBV10-2 and TRBJ2-1; D possibly corresponds to TRBD1 (6 bases). The V and J ends lost 3 bases and 7 bases respectively, with 13 bases between them. Germline CDR1 is WSHSY and CDR2 is SAAADI. The CDR3 totals 14 residues. The CDR3 coding sequence is TGCGCCAGCAGTGAACAGGGCCCTAGGAATGAGCAGTTCTTC. It codes for CASSEQGPRNEQFF.

Ten or more counts support this clonotype. V and J are TRBV3-1 and TRBJ2-2; D call uncertain. Trimming removed 4 bases at V and 2 bases at J, with 14 bases between. The CDR3 has 16 residues. Germline CDR1 and CDR2: LGHDT and YNNKEL (reference sequence). The CDR3 protein is CASSRLGSSNTGELFF. The DNA for the CDR3 is TGTGCCAGCAGCCGGTTGGGCAGCAGCAACACCGGGGAGCTGTTTTTT.

Ten or more counts support this clonotype. At one of its ends the junction is not consistent with the germline gene, which may arise from a read error. The chain has TRBV5-1 and TRBJ1-1; 9 bases are shared with TRBD1. The CDR3 length is 14 residues. CDR1 and CDR2 from the germline V gene are SGHRS and YFSETQ. CDR3 DNA sequence: TGCGCCAGCAGCAACGGACAGGGGAACGCTGAAGCTTTCTTT. Translated, it gives CASSNGQGNAEAFF.

Many counts were recorded for this clonotype. The V and J genes are TRBV9 and TRBJ1-1; D is possibly TRBD1 (6 bases). The length of the CDR3 is 13 residues. The V gene's germline CDR1 is SGDLS and CDR2 YYNGEE. The germline V and J ends were trimmed by 0 bases and 4 bases, with 7 bases remaining between them. In nucleotides, the CDR3 is TGTGCCAGCAGCGTAGCAGGGGCCACTGAAGCTTTCTTT. It yields the protein CASSVAGATEAFF.